These T cell receptor beta chains were read from a single sample in a study of blood T cell repertoires in COVID-19. Libraries were prepared by immunoSEQ multiplex PCR; TCRdb keeps only in-frame clonotypes and omits some of them. The sample lists a few hundred thousand clones; approximately 81% were seen once. The sequenced sample was peripheral blood. These receptors were obtained from a woman aged 55-69 years who had recovered from COVID-19. CDR3s include the opening cysteine and the closing phenylalanine or tryptophan. A D gene is named only where the DNA matches it firmly. Expanded clones get a size class; other rows say once, few or many, or leave the size out.

D | J | size | V | CDR3 | DNA
- | TRBJ1-5 | many | TRBV4-3 | CASSQDGGQPQHF | TGCGCCAGCAGCCAAGATGGGGGCCAGCCCCAGCATTTT
- | TRBJ2-3 | - | TRBV14 | CASSQGGSDTQYF | TGTGCCAGCAGCCAAGGCGGGTCAGATACGCAGTATTTT
- | TRBJ1-1 | once | TRBV11-2 | CASSQPGDPNTEAFF | TGTGCCAGCAGCCAACCCGGGGATCCGAACACTGAAGCTTTCTTT
TRBD1 | TRBJ1-2 | - | TRBV5-6 | CASSLFRDRYYGYTF | TGTGCCAGCAGCTTATTCAGGGACAGGTACTATGGCTACACCTTC
TRBD1 | TRBJ1-2 | - | TRBV4-3 | CASSQGRDRPYGYTF | TGCGCCAGCAGCCAAGGGAGGGACAGACCCTATGGCTACACCTTC
TRBD1 | TRBJ1-1 | few | TRBV10-3 | CAISEEGQLVNTEAFF | TGTGCCATCAGTGAAGAGGGACAGCTAGTGAACACTGAAGCTTTCTTT
- | TRBJ1-1 | - | TRBV12-3/TRBV12-4 | CASTEGNTEAFF | TGTGCCAGTACCGAGGGAAACACTGAAGCTTTCTTT
- | TRBJ1-1 | few | TRBV3-1/TRBV3-2 | CASSPTPGQNVMNTEAFF | TGTGCCAGCAGCCCTACACCAGGACAGAACGTTATGAACACTGAAGCTTTCTTT
- | TRBJ1-5 | few | TRBV9 | CASSPSPFFDNQPQHF | TGTGCCAGCAGCCCGAGCCCCTTTTTTGACAATCAGCCCCAGCATTTT
TRBD1 | TRBJ2-7 | - | TRBV10-3 | CAISRDRGADEQYF | TGTGCCATCAGCCGTGACAGGGGCGCGGACGAGCAGTACTTC
- | TRBJ2-7 | few | TRBV2 | CASKGTPTGEQYF | TGTGCCAGCAAAGGGACACCCACGGGGGAGCAGTACTTC
- | TRBJ2-7 | - | TRBV4-1 | CASSQDEGAGPASSYEQYF | TGCGCCAGCAGCCAAGATGAAGGGGCAGGCCCAGCCAGCTCCTACGAGCAGTACTTC
TRBD1 | TRBJ1-1 | few | TRBV6-6 | CASSRITGDTEAFF | TGTGCCAGCAGTCGCATAACAGGGGATACTGAAGCTTTCTTT
TRBD2 | TRBJ2-3 | - | TRBV7-9 | CASSRLAGGQDTQYF | TGTGCCAGCAGCCGACTAGCGGGGGGGCAAGATACGCAGTATTTT
- | TRBJ1-2 | - | TRBV15 | CATSRDHGSVYGYTF | TGTGCCACCAGCAGAGATCACGGTTCGGTCTATGGCTACACCTTC
TRBD1 | TRBJ2-3 | - | TRBV5-8 | CASSLEDRVDTQYF | TGTGCCAGCAGCTTGGAGGACAGGGTTGATACGCAGTATTTT
- | TRBJ1-5 | - | TRBV15 | CATSRDNSQPQHF | TGTGCCACCAGCAGAGATAACAGTCAGCCCCAGCATTTT
- | TRBJ1-2 | - | TRBV15 | CATSRDLASYGYTF | TGTGCCACCAGCAGAGATCTGGCCAGCTATGGCTACACCTTC
TRBD1 | TRBJ1-5 | - | TRBV28 | CASSNRGLHQPQHF | TGTGCCAGCAGTAACAGGGGATTGCATCAGCCCCAGCATTTT
TRBD2 | TRBJ2-3 | - | TRBV2 | CASGTSGTDTQYF | TGTGCCAGTGGGACTAGCGGCACAGATACGCAGTATTTT
TRBD1 | TRBJ2-7 | - | TRBV27 | CASSWDRGGIVQYF | TGTGCCAGCAGTTGGGACAGGGGGGGTATTGTGCAGTACTTC
TRBD2 | TRBJ2-7 | - | TRBV5-6 | CASSLGRGGGGFEQYF | TGTGCCAGCAGCTTGGGGCGGGGTGGCGGGGGTTTCGAGCAGTACTTC
- | TRBJ1-2 | - | TRBV5-1 | CASSLAANSNYGYTF | TGCGCCAGCAGCTTGGCCGCGAACTCCAACTATGGCTACACCTTC
TRBD1 | TRBJ2-2 | once | TRBV3-1/TRBV3-2 | CASSQETGANTGELFF | TGTGCCAGCAGCCAGGAGACAGGGGCGAACACCGGGGAGCTGTTTTTT
- | TRBJ2-5 | - | TRBV18 | CASSPQGNREETQYF | TGTGCCAGCTCACCTCAGGGGAATAGGGAAGAGACCCAGTACTTC
TRBD2 | TRBJ2-7 | - | TRBV7-8 | CASSPARASGGTEQYF | TGTGCCAGCAGCCCGGCACGGGCTAGCGGTGGTACGGAGCAGTACTTC
- | TRBJ1-5 | - | TRBV7-6 | CASTTGGGNRNQPQHF | TGTGCCAGCACCACCGGGGGGGGCAACCGCAATCAGCCCCAGCATTTT